A single sample is the source of the 28 T cell receptor beta chains below, sequenced in a study of regulatory T cells in long-lasting Graves disease. Construction of the TCR beta libraries employed iRepertoire HTBI primers in conjunction with Arm-PCR of CDR3 regions. One entry per CDR3 protein results from TCRdb running MiXCR on the multiplex PCR reads. The sample has approximately 400,000 distinct CDR3 sequences, about an eighth seen once. Time point indicated: newly diagnosed GD, antithyroid drugs for less than 3 months. PBMCs were the source of the RNA used for TCR sequencing. The same data also contributed to another study, on T cells in Graves' hyperthyroidism and ophthalmopathy.

The sequencing used peripheral blood mononuclear cells (PBMCs), collected at new diagnosis, from a patient treated with antithyroid drugs. These receptor sequences come from a young woman with Graves disease.

This clonotype was observed at least ten times. The chain uses TRBV11-2 and TRBJ2-3; tentatively, D is TRBD1 (5 bases). This CDR3 has 15 amino acids. The V end was cut by 6 bases, the J end by 1 base, with 14 bases between. Looked up from germline, CDR1 is SGHAT and CDR2 is FQNNGV. CDR3 region: CASSREMGRTDTQYF. The CDR3 region has the DNA TGTGCCAGCAGTCGCGAGATGGGGCGCACAGATACGCAGTATTTT.

The chain links TRBV7-9 to TRBJ2-2; 11 nucleotides agree with TRBD2. The V and J ends lost 4 bases and 3 bases, in that order; junction bases with no gene match: 22. The CDR3 covers 22 residues. Germline CDR1 is SEHNR and CDR2 is FQNEAQ (reference sequence). The CDR3 loop reads CASSSPSRRLAGGRRDTGELFF. In DNA, the CDR3 is TGTGCCAGCAGCTCCCCCTCGCGGCGCCTAGCGGGGGGCAGACGGGACACCGGGGAGCTGTTTTTT.

This clonotype was recorded at least ten times. The V gene is TRBV9, the J gene TRBJ2-1; 8 bases are shared with TRBD2. The CDR3 spans 14 residues. Trimming took 4 bases from V and 8 from J; bases not matched to a gene: 8. Germline-derived CDR1 and CDR2 are SGDLS and YYNGEE. CDR3: CASSSRLARDEQFF. The CDR3 DNA sequence: TGTGCCAGCAGCTCAAGACTAGCGAGGGATGAGCAGTTCTTC. Supplemented by reference TRBV9 and TRBJ2-1, the full variable domain reads DSGVTQTPKHLITATGQRVTLRCSPRSGDLSVYWYQQSLDQGLQFLIQYYNGEERAKGNILERFSAQQFPDLHSELNLSSLELGDSALYFCASSSRLARDEQFFGPGTRLTVL.

This clonotype occurred a few times. The chain employs TRBV7-9 and TRBJ2-7; unclear D gene. The CDR3 has 16 amino acids. The V end lost 3 bases, the J end lost 0 bases, and 15 bases lay between the germline ends. From germline, CDR1 is SEHNR and CDR2 FQNEAQ (reference sequence). CDR3 amino acids: CASSFVGGLTSYEQYF. For the CDR3, the DNA is TGTGCCAGCAGCTTTGTTGGTGGGCTTACCTCCTACGAGCAGTACTTC.

The table lists this clonotype with a few counts. This chain's CDR3 is CASSFRRLSNYGYTF. CDR3 bases: TGTGCCAGCAGCTTTCGCAGATTATCCAACTATGGCTACACCTTC. The chain carries TRBV7-2 and TRBJ1-2; D is uncertain. The CDR3 runs to 15 residues. Trimming pared 3 bases from V and 2 bases from J, leaving 13 bases between. The V gene's germline CDR1 is SGHTA and CDR2 FQGNSA.

The sample holds many counts of this clonotype. The chain carries TRBV6-2 or TRBV6-3 and TRBJ1-1; D gene uncertain. CDR3 length equals 16 residues. The V and J ends lost 0 bases and 2 bases respectively, with 13 bases between them. The germline gives CDR1 MNHEY, CDR2 SVGEGT. Written as DNA, the CDR3 is TGTGCCAGCAGTTACTCAGGAGGCAGGAGCAACACTGAAGCTTTCTTT. This gives the protein CASSYSGGRSNTEAFF.

Many counts were recorded for this clonotype. The chain uses TRBV6-2 or TRBV6-3 and TRBJ2-2; tentatively, D is TRBD2 (6 bases). Germline CDR1 and CDR2: MNHEY and SVGEGT. The CDR3 covers 15 residues. V was clipped by 7 bases and J by 4 bases, with 16 bases between them. The chain's CDR3 is CASTAGPSTTGELFF. The DNA of the CDR3 is TGTGCCAGCACCGCGGGACCGTCGACCACCGGGGAGCTGTTTTTT.

This clonotype has at least ten counts. The chain couples TRBV18 to TRBJ2-3; D possibly uses TRBD1 or TRBD2 (5 bases each). Germline V gives CDR1 KGHSH, CDR2 LQKENI. V shed 1 base and J shed 8 bases, with 19 bases lying between them. The CDR3 runs 16 residues. CDR3 loop: CASSPLVRDLNPTQYF. The CDR3 bases are TGTGCCAGCTCACCACTCGTCAGGGACCTTAACCCTACGCAGTATTTT. The full variable domain, rest sourced from reference TRBV18 and TRBJ2-3, is NAGVMQNPRHLVRRRGQEARLRCSPMKGHSHVYWYRQLPEEGLKFMVYLQKENIIDESGMPKERFSAEFPKEGPSILRIQQVVRGDSAAYFCASSPLVRDLNPTQYFGPGTRLTVL.

This clonotype was observed many times. The CDR3 loop reads CSARDRRSTGDSTGELFF. In DNA, the CDR3 is TGCAGTGCTAGAGATCGCAGGTCGACCGGGGATAGTACCGGGGAGCTGTTTTTT. The rearrangement joins TRBV20-1 to TRBJ2-2, with a tentative D call TRBD2 (5 bases). Between the trimmed V and J ends, which lost 0 bases and 5 bases, there was a span of 22 bases. The CDR3 is made up of 18 amino acids. Germline V CDR1 and CDR2: DFQATT, SNEGSKA (reference sequence).

As regards this clonotype: A much larger clonotype is one base distant, so this may be a read error. The V call is TRBV5-1, the J call TRBJ2-5; 11 nucleotides agree with TRBD2. The end of the DNA is better explained by TRBJ2-1, so the J call may be wrong. CDR3 length equals 15 residues. Germline V gene lookup returns CDR1 SGHRS and CDR2 YFSETQ. The CDR3 region has the DNA TGCGCCAGCAGTCTCTTAGCGGGAGGGTGTAATGAGCAGTTCTTC. Its protein product is CASSLLAGGCNEQFF.

The table lists this clonotype with many counts. V and J are TRBV18 and TRBJ2-6; no clear D gene. The V gene's germline CDR1 is KGHSH and CDR2 LQKENI. Trimming left V 3 bases short and J 0 bases short, with 9 bases between. This CDR3 has 16 amino acids. The CDR3 nucleotides read TGTGCCAGCTCACCCCCATACGGCTCTGGGGCCAACGTCCTGACTTTC. Amino acids: CASSPPYGSGANVLTF.

This chain joins TRBV6-1 and TRBJ2-1, with 7 positions matching TRBD2. Germline V gives CDR1 MNHNS, CDR2 SASEGT. The CDR3 totals 15 residues. With V trimmed by 7 bases and J by 3 bases, 9 bases remained unmatched. CDR3 nucleotide sequence: TGTGCCAGCACCTCATGGGGCGGGAGCTACAATGAGCAGTTCTTC. Translating it yields CASTSWGGSYNEQFF.

In this sample, this clonotype turned up many times. This sequence joins TRBV28 and TRBJ1-1; D might be TRBD1 (5 bases). Deletions cut 4 bases from V and 2 bases from J, with 11 bases between. Germline V gene sequence: CDR1 MDHEN, CDR2 SYDVKM. CDR3 length: 14 residues. The CDR3: CASSSGAANTEAFF. The CDR3 DNA reads TGTGCCAGCAGTTCCGGGGCTGCAAACACTGAAGCTTTCTTT.

This clonotype was seen repeatedly, ten times or more. The chain's CDR3 is CASSLIGRGYEQYF. The CDR3 bases are TGTGCCAGCAGTTTGATAGGGAGGGGCTACGAGCAGTACTTC. The V gene is TRBV28, the J gene TRBJ2-7; 7 bases fit TRBD2. V was clipped by 3 bases and J by 3 bases; unmatched bases: 5. The CDR3 is 14 residues long. Germline values: CDR1 MDHEN, CDR2 SYDVKM.

At least ten counts were recorded for this clonotype. The chain joins TRBV28 to TRBJ2-1, with D possibly being TRBD2 (7 bases). This CDR3 comprises 15 residues. Germline CDR1 and CDR2: MDHEN and SYDVKM. The V end lost 7 bases, the J end lost 6 bases, and 19 bases lay between the germline ends. CDR3 residues: CASTSPGGGSNEQFF. The CDR3 bases are TGTGCCAGCACCTCCCCGGGCGGGGGCAGCAATGAGCAGTTCTTC.

There are many counts of this clonotype. The chain combines TRBV19 with TRBJ1-1; 7 bases align to TRBD1. V was clipped by 1 base and J by 1 base; unmatched bases: 12. This CDR3 has 18 residues. The germline CDR1 and CDR2 sequences are LNHDA and SQIVND (reference sequence). For the CDR3, the DNA is TGTGCCAGTAGTATAGTACCCGACAGGGCACGTACGAACACTGAAGCTTTCTTT. Residues: CASSIVPDRARTNTEAFF.

In regard to this clonotype: The junction shows a germline mismatch at one end, possibly a read error. The DNA of the CDR3 is TGTGCCAGTAGTCGAGGGGGGGCGAGATTTGGCACTGAAGTTTTCTTT. Its protein product is CASSRGGARFGTEVFF. V and J are TRBV19 and TRBJ1-1; D perhaps matches TRBD1 (6 bases). This CDR3 is 16 amino acids long. CDR1 and CDR2 (germline): LNHDA, SQIVND (reference sequence). The full variable domain, completed using reference TRBV19 and TRBJ1-1, is DGGITQSPKYLFRKEGQNVTLSCEQNLNHDAMYWYRQDPGQGLRLIYYSQIVNDFQKGDIAEGYSVSREKKESFPLTVTSAQKNPTAFYLCASSRGGARFGTEVFFGQGTRLTVV.

The CDR3 sequence: CAIKGASYGYTF. The CDR3 bases are TGTGCCATCAAGGGGGCCAGCTATGGCTACACCTTC. This chain links TRBV10-3 with TRBJ1-2; the match to TRBD1 covers 7 bases. V gave up 7 bases and J gave up 4 bases; unmatched junction bases: 3. CDR3 length: 12 residues. The germline CDR1 and CDR2 sequences are ENHRY and SYGVKD.

The CDR3 region is CASSRRGNSFLYEQYF. CDR3 coding DNA: TGTGCCAGCAGCCGGCGGGGAAACAGTTTTCTATACGAGCAGTACTTC. J is TRBJ2-7 and V is TRBV7-2, with D perhaps matching TRBD2 (6 bases). CDR1 is SGHTA, CDR2 FQGNSA, per germline. The V gene lost 5 bases and the J gene lost 4 bases, with 21 bases spanning the gap. This CDR3 contains 16 residues.

As to this clonotype: A much larger clone differs by one base, so this may be a read error. The V call is TRBV11-2, the J call TRBJ2-2, with 10 bases aligning to TRBD2. This CDR3 is 16 amino acids long. Germline V gene data show CDR1 as SGHAT and CDR2 as FQNNGV. CDR3 in DNA: TGTGCCAGCAGCTTAGTCCCTAGCGGGAGTTCCGGGCAGCTGTTTTTT. Translated, it gives CASSLVPSGSSGQLFF.

This clonotype was detected many times. The chain recombines TRBV20-1 with TRBJ2-3; a possible D gene is TRBD1 (6 bases). Trimming left V 0 bases short and J 6 bases short, with 19 bases between. Germline CDR1 DFQATT, CDR2 SNEGSKA (reference sequence). The CDR3 spans 16 residues. CDR3 loop: CSARDLALGARDTQYF. Here the CDR3 DNA reads TGCAGTGCTAGAGATTTAGCCTTGGGGGCCCGGGATACGCAGTATTTT.

The J gene is TRBJ2-5, the V gene TRBV28, with unresolved D. There are 14 residues in the CDR3. Germline values: CDR1 MDHEN, CDR2 SYDVKM. The V and J ends lost 8 bases and 4 bases respectively, with 17 bases between them. CDR3 amino acids: CASASPGVGETQYF. The CDR3 region has the DNA TGTGCCAGCGCTTCGCCGGGCGTAGGAGAGACCCAGTACTTC.

This clonotype was recorded many times. The chain is built from TRBV5-1 and TRBJ1-1; possibly TRBD1 for D (5 bases). The CDR3 has 18 residues. Germline lookup yields CDR1 SGHRS and CDR2 YFSETQ. V lost 0 bases, J lost 0 bases, and 18 bases lay in between. DNA of the CDR3: TGCGCCAGCAGCTTGGACCACTACCCTAGGGGAATGAACACTGAAGCTTTCTTT. It codes for CASSLDHYPRGMNTEAFF.

CDR3 residues: CASSYYVYGGDWTEAFF. CDR3 in DNA: TGTGCCAGCAGTTACTATGTGTATGGGGGTGATTGGACTGAAGCTTTCTTT. The chain links TRBV6-9 to TRBJ1-1; D is possibly TRBD1 (5 bases). The CDR3 is 17 residues long. Germline V lookup: CDR1 MNHGY, CDR2 SVAAGI. Trimming removed 3 bases from V and 5 bases from J, with 22 bases in between.

This clonotype was found a few times. The rearrangement links TRBV7-6 to TRBJ1-6, with TRBD1 identical over 7 bases. With V trimmed by 1 base and J by 5 bases, 5 bases remained unmatched. The CDR3 sequence is 16 residues long. From germline, CDR1 is SGHVS and CDR2 FNYEAQ. The CDR3 reads CASSLDTGAHNSPLHF. CDR3 nucleotides: TGTGCCAGCAGCTTAGACACAGGGGCACATAATTCACCCCTCCACTTT.

This clonotype was counted only a few times. V is TRBV27 and J is TRBJ2-3; no firm D call. The CDR3 is 15 amino acids. CDR1 is MNHEY and CDR2 is SMNVEV in the germline V gene (reference sequence). Trimming shortened V by 6 bases and J by 10 bases, and 23 bases separated the two germline ends. The CDR3 bases are TGTGCCAGCAGCCTTACAGCGAATCTCCCTCTTGCGCAGTATTTT. The encoded protein is CASSLTANLPLAQYF.

This clonotype was seen only a few times. The rearrangement links TRBV5-5 to TRBJ2-5; 10 positions match TRBD1. The germline gives CDR1 SGHKS, CDR2 YYEKEE (reference sequence). Losses at the gene ends were 2 bases for V and 5 bases for J; bases not matched to a gene: 6. The CDR3 contains 15 residues. The CDR3 here is CASSFPGTGAETQYF. The DNA for the CDR3 is TGTGCCAGCAGCTTCCCCGGGACAGGGGCCGAGACCCAGTACTTC.

This clonotype was counted ten times or more. The chain couples TRBV2 to TRBJ2-5; D ambiguous. Germline CDR1 SNHLY, CDR2 FYNNEI. The CDR3 covers 13 residues. Trimming removed 2 bases at V and 2 bases at J, with 6 bases between. The CDR3 DNA is TGTGCCAGCAGTGAATTCAGTCAAGAGACCCAGTACTTC. Translating it yields CASSEFSQETQYF.